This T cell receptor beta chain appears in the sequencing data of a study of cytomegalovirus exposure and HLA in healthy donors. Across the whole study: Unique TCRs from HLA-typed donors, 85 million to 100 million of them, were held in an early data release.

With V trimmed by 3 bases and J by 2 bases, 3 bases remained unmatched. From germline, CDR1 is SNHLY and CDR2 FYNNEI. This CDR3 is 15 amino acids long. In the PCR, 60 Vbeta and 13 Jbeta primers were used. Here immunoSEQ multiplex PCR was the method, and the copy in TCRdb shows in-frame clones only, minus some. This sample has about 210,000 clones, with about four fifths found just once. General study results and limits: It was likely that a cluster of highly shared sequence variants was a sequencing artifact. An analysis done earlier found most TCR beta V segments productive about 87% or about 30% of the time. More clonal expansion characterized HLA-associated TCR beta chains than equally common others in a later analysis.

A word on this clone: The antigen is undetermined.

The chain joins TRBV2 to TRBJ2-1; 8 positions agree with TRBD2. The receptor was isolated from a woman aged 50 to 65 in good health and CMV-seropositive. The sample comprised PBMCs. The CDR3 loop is CASSELAGPYNEQFF. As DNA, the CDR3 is TGTGCCAGCAGTGAGCTAGCGGGCCCCTACAATGAGCAGTTCTTC.